This T cell receptor (beta chain) stems from a study of cytotoxic CD8 clonotypes in ibrutinib-treated CLL. The assay was immunoSEQ multiplex PCR, and TCRdb's table has in-frame clones only and misses some. The sample records hundreds of thousands of clones, roughly 79% being singletons. CDR3 length: 15 residues. Germline V gene lookup returns CDR1 LNHDA and CDR2 SQIVND (reference sequence). V lost 5 bases to trimming and J lost 5 bases; unmatched junction nucleotides: 8. The material was PBMCs, obtained after 12 months of ibrutinib treatment. The chain employs TRBV19 and TRBJ2-5; TRBD2 aligns across 10 bases. The receptor was derived from a human donor with chronic lymphocytic leukemia. This CDR3 is CASSEVAGGRETQYF. CDR3 DNA: TGTGCCAGTAGTGAGGTAGCGGGGGGCCGGGAGACCCAGTACTTC.